This T cell receptor (beta chain) emerged from a study of graft-versus-host responses after intestinal transplantation. The CDR3 sequence is 15 residues long. The V end lost 6 bases, the J end lost 1 base, and 16 bases lay between the germline ends. The germline V gene encodes CDR1 MNHEY and CDR2 SVGAGI. This clone was seen a single time. The antigen remains unidentified. Assay: immunoSEQ multiplex PCR; the TCRdb copy retains only in-frame clones and omits some. This table has almost 85,000 clones, 91% appearing once. The chain has TRBV6-5 and TRBJ2-7; a possible D gene is TRBD1 (6 bases). This TCR derives from a human donor who received an intestinal transplant. Here the sequenced sample was unstimulated CD4+ T cells sorted from spleen or lymph node cells, taken before intestinal transplant. CDR3 protein: CASSRTGTLSYEQYF. In DNA form, the CDR3 reads TGTGCCAGCAGCCGTACAGGGACCCTATCCTACGAGCAGTACTTC.